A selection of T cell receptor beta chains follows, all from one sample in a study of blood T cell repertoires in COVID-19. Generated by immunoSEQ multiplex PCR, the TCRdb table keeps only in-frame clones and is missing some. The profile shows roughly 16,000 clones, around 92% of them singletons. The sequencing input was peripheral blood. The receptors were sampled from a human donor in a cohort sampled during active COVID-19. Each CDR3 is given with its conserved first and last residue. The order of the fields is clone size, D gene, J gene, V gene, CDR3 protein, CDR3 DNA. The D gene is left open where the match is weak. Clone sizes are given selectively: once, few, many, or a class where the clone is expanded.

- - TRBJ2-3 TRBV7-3 CASSFSTRDTQYF TGTGCCAGCAGCTTTTCTACTCGAGATACGCAGTATTTT
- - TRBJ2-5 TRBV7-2 CASSLGPMGGGREETQYF TGTGCCAGCAGCTTAGGACCTATGGGGGGCGGGAGAGAAGAGACCCAGTACTTC
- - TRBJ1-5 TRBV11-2 CASSFTLRDKRVYQPQHF TGTGCCAGCAGCTTTACCCTCAGGGACAAAAGAGTCTATCAGCCCCAGCATTTT
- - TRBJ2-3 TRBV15 CATSRDFRNGEWGDTQYF TGTGCCACCAGCAGAGATTTTCGAAACGGGGAGTGGGGAGATACGCAGTATTTT
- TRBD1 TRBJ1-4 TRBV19 CASSKTGGYEKLFF TGTGCCAGTAGCAAGACAGGGGGCTATGAAAAACTGTTTTTT
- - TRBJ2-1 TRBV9 CASSTAPGFEQFF TGTGCCAGCAGCACCGCCCCAGGGTTTGAGCAGTTCTTC
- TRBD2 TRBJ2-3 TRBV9 CASSQRDRQNTQYF TGTGCCAGCAGCCAGCGGGATCGGCAGAATACGCAGTATTTT
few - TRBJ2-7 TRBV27 CASSLSWQALDEQYF TGTGCCAGCAGTTTATCGTGGCAGGCCTTGGACGAGCAGTACTTC
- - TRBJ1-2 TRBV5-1 CASSSDFSHNYGYTF TGCGCCAGCAGCTCGGACTTTTCCCATAACTATGGCTACACCTTC
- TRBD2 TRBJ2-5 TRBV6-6 CASSYAVLAGEETQYF TGTGCCAGCAGTTACGCGGTCCTAGCGGGGGAAGAGACCCAGTACTTC
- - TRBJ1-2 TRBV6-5 CASRDSNFYGYTF TGTGCCAGCAGGGACAGCAACTTCTATGGCTACACCTTC
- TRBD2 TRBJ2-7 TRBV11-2 CASSLDPRLADSYEQYF TGTGCCAGCAGCTTAGATCCGAGACTAGCGGACTCCTACGAGCAGTACTTC
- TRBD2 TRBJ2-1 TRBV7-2 CASSKRGGVYNEQFF TGTGCCAGCAGCAAACGCGGGGGGGTCTACAATGAGCAGTTCTTC
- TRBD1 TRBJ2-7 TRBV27 CASSSRQGLQYEQYF TGTGCCAGCAGTTCACGACAGGGGCTCCAGTACGAGCAGTACTTC
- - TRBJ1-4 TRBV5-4 CASSQTWGGTNEKLFF TGTGCCAGCAGCCAAACGTGGGGGGGAACTAATGAAAAACTGTTTTTT
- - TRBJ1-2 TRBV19 CASTLGLARGFLGYGYTF TGTGCCAGTACCCTAGGGCTGGCCAGGGGCTTTCTGGGCTATGGCTACACCTTC
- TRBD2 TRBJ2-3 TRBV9 CASSVGTSGTTDTQYF TGTGCCAGCAGCGTGGGGACTAGCGGGACTACAGATACGCAGTATTTT
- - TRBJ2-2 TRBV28 CASSLARADSANTGELFF TGTGCCAGCAGTTTGGCCAGGGCAGATTCCGCGAACACCGGGGAGCTGTTTTTT
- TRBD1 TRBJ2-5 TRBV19 CASSTGTAVLETQYF TGTGCCAGTAGCACCGGGACAGCGGTTCTGGAGACCCAGTACTTC
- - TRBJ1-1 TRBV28 CASNRHFDTEAFF TGTGCCAGCAACAGACATTTTGACACTGAAGCTTTCTTT
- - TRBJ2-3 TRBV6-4 CASSPERSTDTQYF TGTGCCAGCAGTCCCGAGAGGAGCACAGATACGCAGTATTTT
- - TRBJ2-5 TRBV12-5 CASAPGNQETQYF TGTGCTAGTGCCCCCGGGAACCAAGAGACCCAGTACTTC
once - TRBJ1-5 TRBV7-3 CASSPSDRHQPQHF TGTGCCAGCAGCCCTAGTGACAGGCATCAGCCCCAGCATTTT
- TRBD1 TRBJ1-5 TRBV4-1 CASSQGQGSNQPQHF TGCGCCAGCAGCCAAGGACAGGGAAGCAATCAGCCCCAGCATTTT
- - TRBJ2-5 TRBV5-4 CASSLPFETQYF TGTGCCAGCAGCCTACCCTTCGAGACCCAGTACTTC
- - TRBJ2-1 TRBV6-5 CASSTSKSSNEQFF -
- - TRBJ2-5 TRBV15 CATNLDPRGETQYF TGTGCCACCAACCTGGACCCCCGAGGGGAGACCCAGTACTTC
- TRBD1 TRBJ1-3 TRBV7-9 CASSFFTGGFGNTIYF TGTGCCAGCAGCTTTTTTACAGGGGGCTTTGGAAACACCATATATTTT
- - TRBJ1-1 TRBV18 CASSPRDSEAFF TGTGCCAGCTCACCCAGAGACAGTGAAGCTTTCTTT
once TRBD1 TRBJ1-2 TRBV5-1 CASSPVTGTGVGGYTF TGCGCCAGCAGCCCCGTAACCGGGACAGGGGTTGGTGGCTACACCTTC
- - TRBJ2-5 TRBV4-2 CASSQVLSETQYF TGTGCCAGCAGCCAGGTACTCTCGGAGACCCAGTACTTC